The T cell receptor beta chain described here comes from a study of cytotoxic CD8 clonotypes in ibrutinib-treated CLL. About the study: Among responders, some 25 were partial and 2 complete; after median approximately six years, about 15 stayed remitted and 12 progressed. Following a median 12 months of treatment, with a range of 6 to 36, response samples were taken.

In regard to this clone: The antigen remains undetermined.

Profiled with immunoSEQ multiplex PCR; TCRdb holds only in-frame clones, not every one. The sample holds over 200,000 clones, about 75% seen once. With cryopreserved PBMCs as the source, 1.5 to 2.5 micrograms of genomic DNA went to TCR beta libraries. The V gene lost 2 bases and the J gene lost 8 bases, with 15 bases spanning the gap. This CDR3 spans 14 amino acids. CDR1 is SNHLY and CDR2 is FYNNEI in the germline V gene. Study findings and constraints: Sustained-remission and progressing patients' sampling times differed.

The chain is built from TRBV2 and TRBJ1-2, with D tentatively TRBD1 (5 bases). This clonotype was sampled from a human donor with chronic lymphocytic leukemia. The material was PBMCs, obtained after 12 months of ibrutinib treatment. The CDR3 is CASSEKGVGVGYTF. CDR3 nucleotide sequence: TGTGCCAGCAGTGAAAAGGGCGTAGGGGTGGGCTACACCTTC. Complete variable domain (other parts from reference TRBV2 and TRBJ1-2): EPEVTQTPSHQVTQMGQEVILRCVPISNHLYFYWYRQILGQKVEFLVSFYNNEISEKSEIFDDQFSVERPDGSNFTLKIRSTKLEDSAMYFCASSEKGVGVGYTFGSGTRLTVV.